The source of this T cell receptor (beta chain) is a study of shared clonotypes between healthy human individuals (TCRdb year 2020). Regarding the complete study: The cohort included three men and a couple of women between 18 and 49 years of age. For each donor, CD4 naive and CD4 memory were each run on three plates, CD8 naive on two plates, and CD8 memory on one plate. To estimate repertoire size and how much clonotypes are shared between individuals, the study performed deep sequencing of blood TCR repertoires from a handful of healthy adults. To increase sequencing depth and limit assay-specific biases, different laboratories used diverse techniques to prepare libraries and sequence TCR repertoires. Each donor's leukapheresis produced roughly between about 0.85 and 10 billion PBMCs. Results and caveats for the whole study, not just this receptor: The small number of donors limited the genetic and exposure-history diversity represented. Based on pairwise subsampling, the degree of clonotype sharing among donors was expected to be affected by sequencing depth. Sharing across several donors was observed for approximately 5% of naive CD4, 3% to 4% of naive CD8, 2% to 2.5% of memory CD4, and around 0.42% of memory CD8 clonotypes. Larger estimated clonotype richness was generally found for naive subsets than for memory subsets. Higher generation probabilities were observed for clonotypes shared by all four sorted-subset donors than for non-shared clonotypes. Only blood was sampled, and tissue TCR repertoires likely differ from those in blood. Rarefaction of sorted-subset datasets indicated incomplete sequencing despite the large sequencing depth.

Donors were healthy HIV-negative adults with no recently reported acute infections or vaccinations. Every donor was a Caucasian adult living in Nashville, Tennessee, USA. CD4+ T cells were enriched by magnetic negative selection; naive cells were then positively selected on CD45RA, and the negative fraction formed the memory subset. After blood collection by leukapheresis, PBMCs were isolated using Ficoll-Histopaque density gradient centrifugation and then cryopreserved in the vapor phase of liquid nitrogen. Analytical flow cytometry was used to check the purity and quantity of every magnetically sorted T cell population. Genomic DNA was isolated from each sorted fraction and quantified by UV absorbance on a Nanodrop 2000c. Using the deep immunoSEQ assay, TCR CDR3 regions were amplified from genomic DNA by multiplex PCR. Genomic DNA extracted from each cell subset was distributed evenly over all wells of several immunoSEQ 96-well plates, and each plate served as one replicate. For sorted subsets, 150 to 200 ng genomic DNA, equal to 25,000 to 35,000 T cell genomes, was loaded into each replicate PCR. The purified libraries were quantified using a Qubit 3.0 fluorometer, sized with a Bioanalyzer 2100, and then quantified again using the KAPA Library Quantification kit. Every immunoSEQ 96-well plate was sequenced on a separate single-read 150-cycle Illumina NextSeq 550 flow cell. The authors' pipeline ran thus. Because only junctional sequences without quality scores were contained in the immunoSEQ output, filtering matching that applied to full-length reads could not be performed. To assign V/J genes and CDR3, sequences were annotated against IMGT germline references using PyIR, a Python wrapper for IgBLAST v1.9. Any read was removed if the V/J assignment was weak (E-value above 1e-6), the CDR3 was missing, or the read contained stop codons, out-of-frame junctions, or ambiguous translated residues. V3J clonotypes were defined as sequences sharing the same inferred V gene, J gene, and CDR3 amino acid sequence. The percentage overlap between two repertoires was calculated by dividing the number of shared unique clonotypes by the size of the smaller repertoire. Richness of each repertoire was evaluated using RTK rarefaction, the Chao1 estimator, and Recon v2.1 estimates of unobserved clonotypes. Generation probabilities for all TCRbeta clonotypes obtained by the gDNA method from a few donors were computed using OLGA. TCRdb's version of the immuneACCESS table is confined to in-frame rearrangements and falls short of the full clone set. An unresolved V gene accounts for under half of the shortfall where checked; the remainder is of unknown origin. V and J calls and clone size are those listed in that table; D and trimming were worked out from the DNA. This sample gives millions of clones in total; 80% to 95% of them show up just once. The ten biggest clones cover 0.39% of the sample.

CDR3 length: 10 amino acids, cysteine to phenylalanine. CDR3 DNA only is kept here, 30 bases in frame from base 1. CDR1 MDHEN and CDR2 SYDVKM were looked up in the germline V gene. Trimming removed 6 bases from V and 7 bases from J, leaving 4 bases between the germline ends. A remark on this clone: Its recognized antigen is unknown. No quality values exist for individual bases; no much larger clone is one base distant.

The sequence was obtained from a man aged 18 to 29 in good health. Some clones in this sample may be carry-over from other donors' samples. The rearrangement combines TRBV28 with TRBJ2-1; a confident D gene designation cannot be given. Material: naive CD4+ T cells from PBMCs. In light of the paper, this sample's cell subset or site label describes: CD45RA+ positively selected. CDR3 region: CASRANEQFF. DNA sequence: TGTGCCAGCAGGGCAAATGAGCAGTTCTTC.